The clone carrying this TCR beta chain was recorded a few times. Its antigen is not known. Germline V gene sequence: CDR1 GTSNPN, CDR2 SVGIG (reference sequence). V was pared by 3 bases and J by 1 base, with 12 bases between. CDR3 size: 14 residues. Every bit of the isolated RNA underwent reverse transcription, so sequencing read expressed TCRB transcripts. Data came from immunoSEQ multiplex PCR; TCRdb stores just in-frame clones and leaves some out. The repertoire holds 120,000 to 150,000 clones, with about 51% as singletons. The sample comes from a study of beta chain features in type 1 diabetes. Broader study findings: Sequencing the cDNA could make cells with high TCR expression show up more than they should.

The chain links TRBV30 to TRBJ1-1, with D uncertain. This receptor was taken from a man in his late teens or twenties in good health. Source material: Tregs from blood. The CDR3 nucleotides are TGTGCCTGGAGCTCCGGACGGGGGAACACTGAAGCTTTCTTT. Its protein is CAWSSGRGNTEAFF.